The sequence of this T cell receptor (beta chain) was determined in a study of cytomegalovirus exposure and HLA in healthy donors. General observations from the study: There were about 160 TCR beta chains listed as cytomegalovirus-associated. As a later analysis revealed, most CMV-associated TCR beta chains appeared HLA-restricted.

CDR1 is LNHDA, CDR2 SQIVND, per germline (reference sequence). V was clipped by 3 bases and J by 4 bases; unmatched bases: 5. The CDR3 runs 14 residues. The primer mix had 60 Vbeta and 13 Jbeta primers. The assay was immunoSEQ multiplex PCR, and TCRdb's table has in-frame clones only and misses some. The table lists some 140,000 clones, roughly 79% of them singletons. Of note for this clone: The antigen is undetermined.

This receptor was obtained from a woman aged 40 to 49 in good health and CMV-seronegative. V and J are TRBV19 and TRBJ1-1, with 7 bases aligning to TRBD1. The sample comprised PBMCs. The CDR3 loop is CASSIEGAITEAFF. CDR3 coding DNA: TGTGCCAGTAGTATTGAGGGGGCGATCACTGAAGCTTTCTTT. Supplemented by reference TRBV19 and TRBJ1-1, the full variable domain reads DGGITQSPKYLFRKEGQNVTLSCEQNLNHDAMYWYRQDPGQGLRLIYYSQIVNDFQKGDIAEGYSVSREKKESFPLTVTSAQKNPTAFYLCASSIEGAITEAFFGQGTRLTVV.